The source of this T cell receptor (beta chain) is a study of T cell repertoires in cytomegalovirus infection. Turning to the study itself: It can be stated that public TCR beta signatures indicated CMV infection as well as a matching HLA type.

The table lists this clonotype with many counts. What it binds is unknown. Overall study findings and caveats: Cumulative frequency of public TCR beta families picked out carriers of CMV plus the relevant HLA. Within the response measured ex vivo, HLA-C-restricted CMV-specific TCR beta clonotypes were dominant.

V shed 4 bases and J shed 0 bases, with 15 bases lying between them. The length of the CDR3 is 16 residues. The germline CDR1 and CDR2 sequences are MGHRA and YSYEKL. TCRdb re-called the reads with MiXCR, one entry per CDR3 protein. In the table there are about 130,000 distinct CDR3 sequences, roughly 9% of which are singletons. The receptor's source is a human donor in good health (CMV status not recorded). Some clones in this sample may be carry-over from other donors' samples. Material for sequencing was PBMCs. The rearrangement joins TRBV4-1 to TRBJ2-5, with D possibly being TRBD2 (6 bases). The CDR3 sequence is CASSPPGTQYQETQYF. The CDR3 DNA reads as TGCGCCAGCAGCCCTCCCGGGACTCAGTACCAAGAGACCCAGTACTTC.